The TCR beta chain described here comes from a study of shared clonotypes between healthy human individuals. Study-wide background: Plates per donor: three CD4 naive, three CD4 memory, two CD8 naive, one CD8 memory.

At deep level, the assay was performed. The data were produced by immunoSEQ multiplex PCR, yet TCRdb's version contains in-frame clones alone and is incomplete. This sample carries just over 2,000,000 clones, 90% to 95% of them seen once, and the ten largest clones take 0.13%. CDR1 is LNHNV and CDR2 is YYDKDF in the germline V gene (reference sequence). The CDR3 is 18 amino acids. V gave up 1 base and J gave up 4 bases; unmatched junction bases: 9. Notes on the study in general: Naive subsets tended to show greater estimated richness than memory subsets. A handful of donors shared approximately 5% of their naive CD4 clonotypes.

In the case of this clone: Its antigen is unidentified.

This TCR was recovered from a man aged 18 to 35 in good health. Sequencing was carried out using naive CD4+ T cells sorted from blood. Subset in this sample: CD45RA+ positively selected. The rearrangement joins TRBV15 to TRBJ2-7; TRBD2 matches at 14 bases. This CDR3 reads CATSRAGTSGSSSYEQYF. The CDR3, as DNA: TGTGCCACCAGCAGAGCCGGGACTAGCGGGAGTAGTTCTTACGAGCAGTACTTC.